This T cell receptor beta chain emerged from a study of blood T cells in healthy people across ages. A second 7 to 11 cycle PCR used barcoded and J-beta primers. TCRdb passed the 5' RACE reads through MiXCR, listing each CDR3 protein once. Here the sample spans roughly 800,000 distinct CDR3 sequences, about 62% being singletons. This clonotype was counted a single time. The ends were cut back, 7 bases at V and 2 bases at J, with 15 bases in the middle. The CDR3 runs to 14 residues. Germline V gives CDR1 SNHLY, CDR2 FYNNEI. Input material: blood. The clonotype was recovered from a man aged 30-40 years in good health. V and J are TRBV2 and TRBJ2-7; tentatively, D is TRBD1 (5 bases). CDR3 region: CASITDTLTYEQYF. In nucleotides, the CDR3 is TGTGCCAGCATCACGGACACGCTGACCTACGAGCAGTACTTC.